What follows are 17 T cell receptor beta chains derived from one specimen sequenced in a study of shared clonotypes between healthy human individuals (TCRdb year 2020). Library preparation was by the immunoSEQ multiplex PCR assay. In its TCRdb copy, this immuneACCESS table keeps in-frame sequences only and misses some clones. Where compared with another copy, unresolved V genes explain less than half of these, and the others have no known cause. The sample table records more than 2 million clones; 90% to 95% of these occur just once. The ten most abundant clones make up 0.13% of the sample. Sequencing was done on a sample of naive CD4+ T cells sorted from blood. The meaning of the sample's cell subset or site label: CD45RA+ positively selected. These receptors were collected from a man between 18 and 35 years old in good health.

The chain couples TRBV2 to TRBJ2-1; 8 nucleotides match TRBD1. The CDR3 sequence is 15 residues long. Germline V gene lookup returns CDR1 SNHLY and CDR2 FYNNEI. V was pared by 7 bases and J by 0 bases, with 5 bases of the junction left unmatched. The CDR3 DNA reads TGTGCCAGCAAAGAACAGGGGGTCTCCTACAATGAGCAGTTCTTC. Translation: CASKEQGVSYNEQFF.

The chain couples TRBV28 to TRBJ1-2; the match to TRBD1 covers 8 bases. V trimming: 5 bases; J trimming: 7 bases; junction bases outside the gene matches: 9. Looked up from germline, CDR1 is MDHEN and CDR2 is SYDVKM. This CDR3 comprises 14 residues. DNA for the CDR3: TGTGCCAGCAGTGCCACCTCAGGGGGCGGTGGCTACACCTTC. As protein: CASSATSGGGGYTF.

The CDR3 nucleotides are TGTGCCAGCAGCGACTGGGGCAATCAGCCCCAGCATTTT. It codes for CASSDWGNQPQHF. The rearrangement links TRBV27 to TRBJ1-5; D gene uncertain. The length of the CDR3 is 13 residues. Trimming took 6 bases from V and 2 from J, leaving 8 bases between them. CDR1 is MNHEY and CDR2 is SMNVEV in the germline V gene (reference sequence).

In its sample, this clone was seen once. Other DNA sequences in this sample translate to the same CDR3. The V call is TRBV5-1, the J call TRBJ1-3; no reliable D call. V was trimmed by 0 bases and J by 1 base, leaving 8 bases between them. This CDR3 region has 15 residues. The germline V gene has CDR1 SGHRS and CDR2 YFSETQ. DNA for the CDR3: TGCGCCAGCAGCTTGGATCTGTCGTCTGGAAACACCATATATTTT. This gives the protein CASSLDLSSGNTIYF.

Remarks on this clone: Different DNA sequences within this sample yield the same CDR3. The rearrangement joins TRBV5-1 to TRBJ1-2, with D uncertain. Germline CDR1 SGHRS, CDR2 YFSETQ. V was shortened by 0 bases and J by 4 bases, with 4 bases between the two germline ends. The CDR3 consists of 12 residues. The CDR3 nucleotides are TGCGCCAGCAGCTTGGGTGTCTATGGCTACACCTTC. Its translation is CASSLGVYGYTF.

The chain employs TRBV25-1 and TRBJ2-3; D is perhaps TRBD2 (7 bases). V lost 2 bases and J 3 bases, leaving 15 bases between the germline ends. Germline V gene sequence: CDR1 MGHDK, CDR2 SYGVNS. This CDR3 region has 16 residues. CDR3 region: CASSEIGRGPTDTQYF. DNA for the CDR3: TGTGCCAGCAGTGAAATCGGGCGGGGGCCGACAGATACGCAGTATTTT.

The chain recombines TRBV19 with TRBJ1-1, with D perhaps matching TRBD1 (5 bases). Germline CDR1 is LNHDA and CDR2 is SQIVND (reference sequence). V was clipped by 8 bases and J by 5 bases, with 15 bases between them. CDR3 length equals 13 residues. The CDR3 is CASGGTFGTEAFF. CDR3 bases: TGTGCCAGTGGAGGGACGTTCGGGACTGAAGCTTTCTTT.

This clone was recorded only once. This chain joins TRBV27 and TRBJ2-7; D might be TRBD2 (5 bases). The CDR3 runs 13 residues. V gave up 6 bases and J gave up 5 bases, with 14 bases separating them. Looked up from germline, CDR1 is MNHEY and CDR2 is SMNVEV (reference sequence). The CDR3 nucleotides read TGTGCCAGCAGGGGGAGCTTGGTAGACGAGCAGTACTTC. This translates into CASRGSLVDEQYF.

The chain joins TRBV6-6 to TRBJ2-2; D remains unclear. Germline CDR1 and CDR2: MNHNY and SVGAGI (reference sequence). The CDR3 is 14 amino acids. V lost 2 bases and J 4 bases, leaving 8 bases between the germline ends. CDR3 coding DNA: TGTGCCAGCAGTTACCAGAGGATCACCGGGGAGCTGTTTTTT. Translation gives CASSYQRITGELFF.

This sequence joins TRBV18 and TRBJ1-4, with D unclear. V gave up 0 bases and J gave up 2 bases, with 10 bases separating them. Germline CDR1 is KGHSH and CDR2 is LQKENI. There are 16 residues in the CDR3. In DNA form, the CDR3 reads TGTGCCAGCTCACCACCTAACCAGAGCACTAATGAAAAACTGTTTTTT. Encoded protein: CASSPPNQSTNEKLFF.

As concerns this clone: The same CDR3 arises from other DNA sequences in this sample as well. The chain uses TRBV9 and TRBJ2-5; the match to TRBD1 covers 10 bases. V lost 3 bases, J lost 5 bases, and 4 bases stayed unmatched. This CDR3 is 14 amino acids long. From germline, CDR1 is SGDLS and CDR2 YYNGEE. CDR3 nucleotide sequence: TGTGCCAGCAGCGCAAGGACAGGGGGTGAGACCCAGTACTTC. It yields the protein CASSARTGGETQYF.

V usage is TRBV18 and J usage is TRBJ2-5; a possible D gene is TRBD1 (6 bases). V was cut by 4 bases and J by 1 base, with 7 bases left in between. The CDR3 length is 13 residues. Germline V CDR1 and CDR2: KGHSH, LQKENI. CDR3 DNA sequence: TGTGCCAGCTCACGGGACACCCAAGAGACCCAGTACTTC. Protein: CASSRDTQETQYF.

The rearrangement links TRBV5-1 to TRBJ2-5, with a weak D call TRBD2 (6 bases). Germline loops: CDR1 SGHRS, CDR2 YFSETQ. Deletions cut 4 bases from V and 2 bases from J, with 9 bases between. The CDR3 has 13 residues. CDR3 residues: CASSVGTQETQYF. For the CDR3, the DNA is TGCGCCAGCAGCGTAGGGACTCAAGAGACCCAGTACTTC.

The chain has TRBV6-5 and TRBJ2-2; D ambiguous. Trimming took 7 bases from V and 0 from J, leaving 9 bases between them. Germline CDR1 MNHEY, CDR2 SVGAGI. The CDR3 loop spans 14 amino acids. The CDR3: CASKELANTGELFF. The CDR3 coding sequence is TGTGCCAGCAAGGAGTTGGCGAACACCGGGGAGCTGTTTTTT.

The chain couples TRBV12-5 to TRBJ2-2; D assignment may be TRBD1 or TRBD2 (5 bases each). With 6 bases removed from V and 2 bases from J, the gap between germline ends came to 13 bases. This CDR3 spans 15 amino acids. The V gene's germline CDR1 is LGHNT and CDR2 FRNRAP. This CDR3 reads CASGQDWYNTGELFF. The DNA of the CDR3 is TGTGCTAGTGGACAGGACTGGTATAACACCGGGGAGCTGTTTTTT.

Concerning this clone: The sample carries other DNA sequences with the same CDR3. This CDR3 reads CASSLAGAGNTEAFF. The CDR3 nucleotides read TGTGCCAGCAGTTTAGCAGGGGCGGGGAACACTGAAGCTTTCTTT. The chain recombines TRBV28 with TRBJ1-1; TRBD1 is a possible D gene (6 bases). The V end was cut by 2 bases, the J end by 1 base, with 11 bases between. Germline CDR1 reads MDHEN; CDR2 reads SYDVKM. The CDR3 covers 15 residues. The entire variable domain, with the rest obtained from reference TRBV28 and TRBJ1-1, is as follows: DVKVTQSSRYLVKRTGEKVFLECVQDMDHENMFWYRQDPGLGLRLIYFSYDVKMKEKGDIPEGYSVSREKKERFSLILESASTNQTSMYLCASSLAGAGNTEAFFGQGTRLTVV.

Regarding this clone: This sample also contains other DNA sequences that code for the same CDR3. The V and J genes are TRBV5-1 and TRBJ2-1; 7 nucleotides agree with TRBD2. Germline V gene lookup returns CDR1 SGHRS and CDR2 YFSETQ. This CDR3 has 15 residues. Trimming at V came to 0 bases and at J to 3 bases, leaving 3 bases not matched to a gene. CDR3 coding DNA: TGCGCCAGCAGCTTGGAAGGCGGGGGCTACAATGAGCAGTTCTTC. Its translation is CASSLEGGGYNEQFF. Looking up the rest from reference TRBV5-1 and TRBJ2-1 gives the full variable domain: KAGVTQTPRYLIKTRGQQVTLSCSPISGHRSVSWYQQTPGQGLQFLFEYFSETQRNKGNFPGRFSGRQFSNSRSEMNVSTLELGDSALYLCASSLEGGGYNEQFFGPGTRLTVL.